These 18 T cell receptor beta chains originate from one sample sequenced in a study of immune heterogeneity within non-small cell lung tumors. Template came from bulk tumor genomic DNA, at around 600 ng per sample. Doctors removed several biopsies from each primary tumor during surgery, keeping them far apart. With untreated, newly diagnosed non-small cell lung cancer, the patients went on to undergo curative surgery. Multiplex PCR amplified the TCR beta CDR3 region. Its first round ran for around 10 cycles with 32 V and 13 J primers. TCRdb used MiXCR to reprocess the multiplex PCR reads, holding one entry per CDR3 protein. Of thousands of distinct CDR3 sequences in the sample, over 25% are singletons; the top ten hold roughly 15%. The source material was lung tumor tissue. All receptors come from a man in his sixties with non-small cell lung cancer.

The rearrangement links TRBV28 to TRBJ1-5; D is undetermined. V lost 0 bases, J lost 4 bases, and 7 bases lay in between. The CDR3 totals 14 residues. Germline V CDR1 and CDR2: MDHEN, SYDVKM. The CDR3 sequence is CASSLWVPNQPQHF. As DNA, the CDR3 is TGTGCCAGCAGTTTATGGGTTCCGAATCAGCCCCAGCATTTT.

Regarding this clonotype: Being one base from a much bigger clone, this may be a read error. The rearrangement links TRBV20-1 to TRBJ1-5; D perhaps matches TRBD1 (6 bases). Germline V CDR1 and CDR2: DFQATT, SNEGSKA (reference sequence). The CDR3 extends over 15 amino acids. Trimming removed 3 bases at V and 4 bases at J, with 16 bases between. CDR3 loop: CSASGGADRNQPQHF. CDR3 nucleotide sequence: TGCAGTGCTAGTGGGGGGGCGGACAGAAATCAGCCCCAGCATTTT.

This clonotype was recorded a few times. The chain has TRBV5-1 and TRBJ2-5; 8 bases are shared with TRBD1. Germline lookup yields CDR1 SGHRS and CDR2 YFSETQ. The CDR3 contains 14 residues. Unmatched junction bases numbered 6, after V lost 3 bases and J lost 5 bases. CDR3 DNA sequence: TGCGCCAGCAGCTCGGGACAGGTTGTGGAGACCCAGTACTTC. The encoded protein is CASSSGQVVETQYF.

As to this clonotype: Being one base from a much bigger clone, this may be a read error. V gene TRBV14 combines with J gene TRBJ2-7; tentatively, D is TRBD1 (6 bases). V lost 0 bases, J lost 6 bases, and 15 bases lay in between. The CDR3 is made up of 15 amino acids. Germline CDR1 is SGHDN and CDR2 is FVKESK. The CDR3 sequence: CASSQDNRQAGEQYF. The CDR3 DNA follows: TGTGCCAGCAGCCAAGATAATCGACAGGCGGGCGAGCAGTACTTC.

This clonotype is medium-sized by share. The chain carries TRBV12-3 or TRBV12-4 and TRBJ2-7; D unclear. This CDR3 spans 13 amino acids. The germline V and J ends were trimmed by 3 bases and 2 bases, with 8 bases remaining between them. CDR3 nucleotide sequence: TGTGCCAGCAGTTTGCATAACCCCTACGAGCAGTACTTC. Amino acid sequence: CASSLHNPYEQYF.

By frequency in the sample, this clonotype is large. The rearrangement joins TRBV27 to TRBJ1-6, with D possibly matching TRBD1 (5 bases). Germline V gives CDR1 MNHEY, CDR2 SMNVEV (reference sequence). Trimming removed 5 bases at V and 3 bases at J, with 11 bases between. The CDR3 has 15 amino acids. CDR3 in DNA: TGTGCCAGCAGTCAGACAGCAAGCTATAATTCACCCCTCCACTTT. This codes for CASSQTASYNSPLHF.

As for this clonotype: Given a much more abundant clone one base away, this may be a read error. The genes are TRBV28 and TRBJ1-5; maybe TRBD1 (5 bases). Germline lookup yields CDR1 MDHEN and CDR2 SYDVKM. The V and J ends lost 0 bases and 3 bases respectively, with 6 bases between them. The CDR3 consists of 14 residues. In DNA form, the CDR3 reads TGTGCCAGCAGTTTATGGGGGCTCAATCAGCCCCAGCATTTT. Protein: CASSLWGLNQPQHF.

By sample share, this clonotype is large. The chain uses TRBV5-8 and TRBJ2-7; D possibly corresponds to TRBD1 (5 bases). The CDR3 has 13 amino acids. V was shortened by 5 bases and J by 1 base, with 10 bases between the two germline ends. CDR1 and CDR2 from the germline V gene are SGHTS and YDEGEE. CDR3 in amino acids: CASRPRVSYEQYF. The CDR3 bases are TGTGCCAGCAGACCCAGGGTTTCCTACGAGCAGTACTTC.

In its sample, this clonotype was seen a few times. This chain joins TRBV7-3 and TRBJ2-3; TRBD2 is a possible D gene (5 bases). CDR3 length equals 12 residues. The V end was cut by 5 bases, the J end by 5 bases, with 8 bases between. Per germline, CDR1 SGHTA and CDR2 FQGTGA. The CDR3 DNA sequence: TGTGCCAGCAGCCTACTAGGAGATACGCAGTATTTT. It is translated as CASSLLGDTQYF.

By sample share, this clonotype is medium-sized. This chain uses TRBV4-3 with TRBJ1-6; unclear D gene. The germline gives CDR1 LGHNA, CDR2 YSLEER. Trimming pared 1 base from V and 10 bases from J, leaving 14 bases between. The CDR3 runs 15 residues. For the CDR3, the DNA is TGCGCCAGCAGCCAAGTAGACCGCATTGTATCACCCCTCCACTTT. This encodes CASSQVDRIVSPLHF.

The genes are TRBV9 and TRBJ2-6; TRBD1 matches at 10 bases. The CDR3 runs to 17 residues. J was trimmed by 2 bases and V by 5 bases; bases with no gene match: 7. Germline-derived CDR1 and CDR2 are SGDLS and YYNGEE. The CDR3 bases are TGTGCCAGCAGTCTAGGGGACAGGGGTGCTGGGGCCAACGTCCTGACTTTC. Its protein product is CASSLGDRGAGANVLTF.

This clonotype counts as medium-sized. CDR3 DNA sequence: TGTGCCTTCCAGGGGGACGCGAACACCGGGGAGCTGTTTTTT. Protein sequence: CAFQGDANTGELFF. The chain joins TRBV30 to TRBJ2-2, with 7 bases that match TRBD1. The CDR3 sequence is 14 residues long. The germline gives CDR1 GTSNPN, CDR2 SVGIG (reference sequence). Trimming cost V 7 bases and J 0 bases; bases outside gene matches: 5.

As regards this clonotype: A much bigger clone sits one base away, suggesting this may be a read error. The V and J genes are TRBV2 and TRBJ1-2, with 10 bases lining up with TRBD1. The CDR3 is 16 residues long. Germline V gene sequence: CDR1 SNHLY, CDR2 FYNNEI. The trim removed 2 bases at V and 10 bases at J, leaving 13 bases unmatched. The CDR3 nucleotides are TGTGCCAGCAGTGAAAGCCGACAGGGGGCGTGGGAAGTCTACACCTTC. Its translation: CASSESRQGAWEVYTF.

This clonotype qualifies as large. V and J are TRBV19 and TRBJ2-7; a weak D match, TRBD2 (5 bases). From germline, CDR1 is LNHDA and CDR2 SQIVND (reference sequence). The ends were cut back, 4 bases at V and 10 bases at J, with 23 bases in the middle. The CDR3 length is 15 residues. The CDR3 spells CASSSVGVAPQEQYF. CDR3 DNA: TGTGCCAGTAGTAGCGTCGGGGTAGCGCCTCAGGAACAGTACTTC.

This clonotype is deemed medium-sized (0.01 to 0.1%). The chain combines TRBV5-1 with TRBJ2-3; D not certain. Germline CDR1 and CDR2: SGHRS and YFSETQ. There are 15 residues in the CDR3. Trimming pared 0 bases from V and 3 bases from J, leaving 11 bases between. The CDR3 is CASSLEAARTDTQYF. The CDR3 DNA is TGCGCCAGCAGCTTGGAGGCAGCCAGAACAGATACGCAGTATTTT.

This clonotype ranks as medium-sized. This chain connects TRBV3-1 to TRBJ2-1, with TRBD2 matching over 7 bases. V shed 2 bases and J 2 bases; nucleotides not matched to a gene: 3. From germline, CDR1 is LGHDT and CDR2 YNNKEL (reference sequence). The CDR3 totals 15 residues. The CDR3 loop is CASSQIGRTYNEQFF. DNA for the CDR3: TGTGCCAGCAGCCAAATCGGGAGGACCTACAATGAGCAGTTCTTC.

V and J are TRBV27 and TRBJ2-3; the D gene is possibly TRBD2 (6 bases). V was pared by 5 bases and J by 1 base, with 16 bases between. CDR3 length: 16 residues. Germline V gives CDR1 MNHEY, CDR2 SMNVEV (reference sequence). CDR3 sequence reads: CASSTIPSAGTDTQYF. The DNA for the CDR3 is TGTGCCAGCAGTACTATTCCTAGCGCGGGCACAGATACGCAGTATTTT.

The V and J genes are TRBV28 and TRBJ2-7; TRBD1 is a possible D gene (6 bases). V was cut by 6 bases and J by 3 bases, with 21 bases left in between. In germline, CDR1 is MDHEN, CDR2 SYDVKM. CDR3 length: 16 residues. The CDR3 coding sequence is TGTGCCAGCAGGTCAACTGTTTCGACACAGGGCTACGAGCAGTACTTC. This sequence encodes CASRSTVSTQGYEQYF.